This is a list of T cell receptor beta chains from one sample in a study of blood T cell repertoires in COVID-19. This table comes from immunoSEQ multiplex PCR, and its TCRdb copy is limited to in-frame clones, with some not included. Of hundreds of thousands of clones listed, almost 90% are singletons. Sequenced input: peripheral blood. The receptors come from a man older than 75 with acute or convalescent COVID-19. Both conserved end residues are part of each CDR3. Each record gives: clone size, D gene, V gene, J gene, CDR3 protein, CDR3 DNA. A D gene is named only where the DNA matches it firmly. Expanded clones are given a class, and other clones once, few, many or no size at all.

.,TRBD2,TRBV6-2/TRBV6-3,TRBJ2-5,CASSYVGLAGLDQYF,TGTGCCAGCAGTTACGTCGGACTAGCGGGGTTGGACCAGTACTTC
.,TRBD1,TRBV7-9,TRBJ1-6,CASSPRQGSPLHF,TGTGCCAGCAGCCCTCGACAGGGTTCACCCCTCCACTTT
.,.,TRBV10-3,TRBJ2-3,CAVGGGGADTQYF,TGTGCGGTCGGAGGGGGCGGCGCAGATACGCAGTATTTT
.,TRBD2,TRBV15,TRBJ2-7,CATSRAGGGYEQYF,TGTGCCACCAGCAGAGCGGGGGGTGGCTACGAGCAGTACTTC
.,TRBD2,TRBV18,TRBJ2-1,CASSLTSTSVYNEQFF,TGTGCCAGCTCACTGACCTCAACTAGCGTCTACAATGAGCAGTTCTTC
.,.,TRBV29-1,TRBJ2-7,CSVVIFEQYF,TGCAGCGTTGTTATCTTCGAGCAGTACTTC
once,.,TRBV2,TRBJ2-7,CASSDRASYEQYF,TGTGCCAGCAGTGACAGGGCCTCCTACGAGCAGTACTTC
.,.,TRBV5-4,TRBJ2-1,CASSLYSLQNEQFF,TGTGCCAGCAGCTTGTACAGCTTACAGAATGAGCAGTTCTTC
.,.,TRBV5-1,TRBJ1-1,CASSLHEDTEAFF,TGCGCCAGCAGCTTGCATGAGGACACTGAAGCTTTCTTT
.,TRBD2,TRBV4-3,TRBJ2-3,CASSQDGVAGAGDTQYF,TGCGCCAGCAGCCAAGACGGAGTAGCGGGGGCCGGGGATACGCAGTATTTT
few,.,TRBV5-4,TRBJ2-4,CASSPGVGAKNIQYF,TGTGCCAGCAGCCCGGGAGTGGGGGCCAAAAACATTCAGTACTTC